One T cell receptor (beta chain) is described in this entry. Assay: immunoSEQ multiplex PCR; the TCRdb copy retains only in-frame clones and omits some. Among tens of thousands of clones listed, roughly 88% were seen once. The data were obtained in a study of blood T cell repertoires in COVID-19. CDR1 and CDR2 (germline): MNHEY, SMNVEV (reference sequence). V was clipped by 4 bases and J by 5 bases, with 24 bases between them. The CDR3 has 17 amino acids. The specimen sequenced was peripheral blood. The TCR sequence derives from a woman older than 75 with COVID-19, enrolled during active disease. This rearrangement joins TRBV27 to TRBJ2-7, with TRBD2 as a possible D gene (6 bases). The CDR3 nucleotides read TGTGCCAGCAGTTCCACCCATATCGCGGGGCAGGCAGACGAGCAGTACTTC. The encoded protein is CASSSTHIAGQADEQYF.